This paragraph covers one TCR beta chain sequence. In the original workflow: Counts of nucleated cells, estimated from reference gene primer amplification, were obtained. Here immunoSEQ multiplex PCR was the method, and the copy in TCRdb shows in-frame clones only, minus some. V and J calls and clone size are as listed in that table; D and trimming were resolved from the DNA. The data show 50,000 to 60,000 clones, with roughly 90% seen just once and 8.5% held by the top ten. This sample stems from a study of blood T cell repertoires in COVID-19. Whole-study context: The United States, Italy and Spain were the sources of the acute and convalescent COVID-19 samples. T cells, B-cell-depleted T cells, or PBMCs provided the cDNA or gDNA that served as material.

This TCR was recovered from a man aged 55 to 70 with active COVID-19. What was sequenced was peripheral blood.

This CDR3 is CASSLGGRAMNTEAFF. CDR3 DNA: TGTGCCAGCAGCTTAGGAGGCAGGGCGATGAACACTGAAGCTTTCTTT. This rearrangement joins TRBV7-9 to TRBJ1-1; D perhaps matches TRBD1 (5 bases). V gave up 1 base and J gave up 0 bases, with 12 bases separating them. This CDR3 contains 16 residues. Looked up from germline, CDR1 is SEHNR and CDR2 is FQNEAQ (reference sequence).